The clone carrying this T cell receptor (beta chain) was observed once. Germline lookup yields CDR1 SGHVS and CDR2 FQNEAQ. V was clipped by 2 bases and J by 2 bases; unmatched bases: 5. The CDR3 totals 17 residues. This specimen comes from a study of blood T cell repertoires in COVID-19. Overall study context: Samples came from the United States, Italy and Spain, spanning acute and convalescent COVID-19. PBMCs, B-cell-depleted T cells, or T cells provided the cDNA or gDNA that made up the material.

As handled by the study authors: The assay estimated nucleated cells by amplifying reference gene primers. Produced via immunoSEQ multiplex PCR; TCRdb's table is partial and in-frame only. That table gives V, J and clone size, and the DNA gave D and trimming. This sample has just under 150,000 clones, with about 90% found just once. The sequencing input was peripheral blood. The chain has TRBV7-8 and TRBJ1-5, with 11 bases aligning to TRBD1. The origin of this receptor is a man aged 50 or older who had recovered from COVID-19. As DNA, the CDR3 is TGTGCCAGCAGCTTAAGGGACAGGGGGTTGGGCAATCAGCCCCAGCATTTT. This codes for CASSLRDRGLGNQPQHF.